This T cell receptor (beta chain) was sequenced for a study of blood T cell repertoires in COVID-19. Study-wide context: Both acute and convalescent COVID-19 samples were obtained from the United States, Italy and Spain. From T cells, B-cell-depleted T cells, or PBMCs came the material, which was cDNA or gDNA.

CDR1 and CDR2 (germline): LNHDA, SQIVND (reference sequence). This CDR3 spans 15 amino acids. Trimming stripped 4 bases from V and 7 bases from J, with 16 bases between. Original methodology: Reference gene primer amplification gave estimated nucleated cell counts. TCRdb keeps only in-frame clones here, not all; method: immunoSEQ multiplex PCR. V, J and clone size derive from that table, while D and trimming were established from the DNA sequence. The sample shows about 25,000 clones, around 90% of them seen only once. The sequence came from a man between 65 and 85 years old with active COVID-19. Source material: peripheral blood. The chain couples TRBV19 to TRBJ1-4; D is ambiguous. As DNA, the CDR3 is TGTGCCAGTAGTAGAACAGAGCCGGGAGGTGAAAAACTGTTTTTT. Translation gives CASSRTEPGGEKLFF.